This T cell receptor (beta chain) emerged from a study of shared T cell receptors in the human thymus. Assay used: immunoSEQ multiplex PCR; TCRdb lists only in-frame clones, some missing. The sample consists of 700,000 or so clones, approximately 85% of them appearing once. CDR3 length: 14 residues. The V end was cut by 5 bases, the J end by 1 base, with 11 bases between. The germline CDR1 and CDR2 sequences are SGHAT and FQNNGV. These same records also appear under a second study, on human thymus T cells. That paper notes: Donation was from healthy Finnish infants who were having corrective surgery that addressed congenital heart defects. The thymus was resected at corrective cardiac surgery. Blood and thymic repertoires both appeared biased in V and J gene usage.

The source material was thymocytes. The source is a girl younger than two with a congenital heart defect. J is TRBJ1-1 and V is TRBV11-2; perhaps TRBD1 as D (5 bases). The CDR3: CASSRDGRNTEAFF. Written as DNA, the CDR3 is TGTGCCAGCAGCCGGGACGGGAGGAACACTGAAGCTTTCTTT.